This TCR beta chain is from a study of brain T cells in children with intractable seizures. Measured with immunoSEQ multiplex PCR; TCRdb has only the in-frame clones, and not every one. The table includes 340,000 or so clones, more than 85% detected once. As regards this clone: Its target is not known.

CDR3 size: 16 residues. Germline V gene lookup returns CDR1 SNHLY and CDR2 FYNNEI. V was clipped by 2 bases and J by 1 base; unmatched bases: 4. Time point of the sample: blood from clinic visit 5 months post-surgery; TSC patient then seizure free. Sequencing was limited to surgery cases with top T cell transcript signatures in brain tissue. Study-level points and caveats: Pre-surgery blood may have been undersampled, hiding some clones.

The TCR originated in a boy in the first two years of life with tuberous sclerosis and intractable seizures. The sample in question was peripheral blood, obtained 4 to 5 months after surgery. The V gene is TRBV2, the J gene TRBJ1-4; TRBD1 agrees at 7 bases. The CDR3 loop reads CASSERGRETNEKLFF. The CDR3 DNA reads TGTGCCAGCAGTGAAAGGGGGCGGGAAACTAATGAAAAACTGTTTTTT.